These 32 T cell receptor beta chains were all obtained from the same sample, sequenced in a study of blood T cell repertoires in COVID-19 (dated by TCRdb to 2019 to 2021). Receptor amplification or capture employed the immunoSEQ multiplex PCR assay. TCRdb mirrors the immuneACCESS table, restricted to in-frame sequences. Some clones are absent from its copies; in checked studies, under half trace to an unresolved V gene, and the reason for the others is unknown. Counted in this sample were roughly 40,000 clones; about 88% of them appeared once. The top ten hold 2% to 2.5% of the sample. The sequenced sample consisted of peripheral blood. All receptors come from a human donor in a cohort sampled during active COVID-19.

The gene calls are TRBV5-8 and TRBJ1-2, with D possibly TRBD1 on 6 matching bases. The CDR3 is 12 amino acids. Germline lookup yields CDR1 SGHTS and CDR2 YDEGEE. V lost 0 bases, J lost 6 bases, and 6 bases lay in between. CDR3 sequence: CASSLGQDGYTF. The CDR3 bases are TGTGCCAGCAGCTTGGGACAGGATGGCTACACCTTC.

The chain links TRBV7-6 to TRBJ2-7; D perhaps matches TRBD1 (8 bases). The length of the CDR3 is 14 residues. The V and J ends lost 2 bases and 6 bases respectively, with 14 bases between them. The germline CDR1 and CDR2 sequences are SGHVS and FNYEAQ. The CDR3 spells CASSLQNRGGEQYF. The CDR3 DNA is TGTGCCAGCAGCTTACAAAACAGGGGGGGCGAGCAGTACTTC.

This chain links TRBV12-3 or TRBV12-4 with TRBJ1-2, with TRBD1 identical over 7 bases. This CDR3 spans 11 amino acids. J lost 9 bases, V lost 3 bases, and 1 base had no gene match. The CDR3 region has the DNA TGTGCCAGCAGTTTGGACAGGAGCTACACCTTC. Translating it yields CASSLDRSYTF.

The CDR3 reads CASSSRGARTGELFF. As DNA, the CDR3 is TGTGCCAGCAGCTCCCGGGGGGCACGCACCGGGGAGCTGTTTTTT. This rearrangement joins TRBV7-6 to TRBJ2-2; D perhaps matches TRBD2 (7 bases). In germline, CDR1 is SGHVS, CDR2 FNYEAQ. With 4 bases removed from V and 4 bases from J, the gap between germline ends came to 13 bases. The CDR3 runs to 15 residues.

CDR3 residues: CASSAGQGVEAFF. The CDR3 DNA is TGTGCCAGCAGCGCTGGACAGGGGGTTGAAGCTTTCTTT. The chain links TRBV9 to TRBJ1-1, with 10 bases lining up with TRBD1. CDR3 length: 13 residues. Unmatched junction bases numbered 3, after V lost 3 bases and J lost 7 bases. The germline gives CDR1 SGDLS, CDR2 YYNGEE.

CDR3 DNA: TGTGCCAGCAGCCCGGATCTAGAGAGGAACACAGATACGCAGTATTTT. Protein: CASSPDLERNTDTQYF. The rearrangement links TRBV7-9 to TRBJ2-3, with no clear D. CDR3 length equals 16 residues. CDR1 is SEHNR and CDR2 is FQNEAQ in the germline V gene (reference sequence). The V end was cut by 5 bases, the J end by 2 bases, with 17 bases between.

The chain carries TRBV12-3 or TRBV12-4 and TRBJ1-6; TRBD1 aligns across 7 bases. The CDR3 is made up of 13 amino acids. Germline trimming cut 7 bases from V and 10 bases from J; bases unmatched to any gene: 7. The CDR3 loop is CASNRQGMSPLHF. For the CDR3, the DNA is TGTGCCAGCAACAGACAGGGTATGTCACCCCTCCACTTT.

V and J are TRBV30 and TRBJ1-1, with D possibly TRBD1 on 5 matching bases. Deletions cut 2 bases from V and 4 bases from J, with 11 bases between. CDR3 size: 13 residues. Germline CDR1 GTSNPN, CDR2 SVGIG (reference sequence). The CDR3 DNA follows: TGTGCCTGGAGTACTGGGGGGAGCACTGAAGCTTTCTTT. This translates into CAWSTGGSTEAFF.

The chain carries TRBV6-1 and TRBJ1-2; 7 nucleotides line up with TRBD1. Germline V gives CDR1 MNHNS, CDR2 SASEGT. This CDR3 is built from 15 residues. With 0 bases clipped from V and 4 bases from J, the junction kept 5 bases outside the gene matches. The CDR3 sequence: CASSEAWTGPYGYTF. The CDR3 DNA follows: TGTGCCAGCAGTGAAGCATGGACAGGCCCCTATGGCTACACCTTC.

This rearrangement joins TRBV7-8 to TRBJ2-3; 7 nucleotides line up with TRBD1. The trim removed 4 bases at V and 2 bases at J, leaving 6 bases unmatched. Germline V CDR1 and CDR2: SGHVS, FQNEAQ. The length of the CDR3 is 15 residues. CDR3 sequence (DNA): TGTGCCAGCAGCTACCCGGGACAGAACACAGATACGCAGTATTTT. Amino acid sequence: CASSYPGQNTDTQYF. Based on the CDR3 plus reference TRBV7-8 and TRBJ2-3, the full variable domain is GAGVSQSPRYKVAKRGQDVALRCDPISGHVSLFWYQQALGQGPEFLTYFQNEAQLDKSGLPSDRFFAERPEGSVSTLKIQRTQQEDSAVYLCASSYPGQNTDTQYFGPGTRLTVL.

The rearrangement joins TRBV10-3 to TRBJ1-3; D is possibly TRBD1 (5 bases). V was clipped by 2 bases and J by 0 bases, with 8 bases between them. CDR1 is ENHRY and CDR2 is SYGVKD in the germline V gene. The CDR3 loop spans 15 amino acids. The chain's CDR3 is CAISEKGISGNTIYF. The CDR3 bases are TGTGCCATCAGTGAGAAGGGGATCTCTGGAAACACCATATATTTT.

The rearrangement uses TRBV30 and TRBJ1-6, with a tentative D call TRBD1 (5 bases). This CDR3 spans 13 amino acids. The germline V and J ends were trimmed by 2 bases and 10 bases, with 12 bases remaining between them. Germline CDR1 and CDR2: GTSNPN and SVGIG (reference sequence). Here the CDR3 reads CAWSPQGGSPLHF. The CDR3 region has the DNA TGTGCCTGGAGTCCCCAGGGCGGCTCACCCCTCCACTTT.

The rearrangement links TRBV30 to TRBJ2-2; 7 bases are a match to TRBD2. Germline CDR1 reads GTSNPN; CDR2 reads SVGIG (reference sequence). Trimming at V came to 5 bases and at J to 5 bases, leaving 11 bases not matched to a gene. The CDR3 covers 15 residues. CDR3 nucleotide sequence: TGTGCCTGGGCCCTCGGGACTAACCCGACCGGGGAGCTGTTTTTT. Amino acids: CAWALGTNPTGELFF. The full variable domain, its missing parts supplied by reference TRBV30 and TRBJ2-2, is SQTIHQWPATLVQPVGSPLSLECTVEGTSNPNLYWYRQAAGRGLQLLFYSVGIGQISSEVPQNLSASRPQDRQFILSSKKLLLSDSGFYLCAWALGTNPTGELFFGEGSRLTVL.

The chain has TRBV24-1 and TRBJ2-1; the match to TRBD1 covers 7 bases. The trim removed 8 bases at V and 3 bases at J, leaving 18 bases unmatched. The CDR3 sequence is 18 residues long. CDR1 and CDR2 from the germline V gene are KGHDR and SFDVKD. CDR3: CATKNLFKGAGGYNEQFF. CDR3 nucleotides: TGTGCCACCAAAAATCTCTTCAAGGGGGCCGGTGGCTACAATGAGCAGTTCTTC.

The rearrangement joins TRBV6-5 to TRBJ1-5; 10 bases align to TRBD1. CDR1 and CDR2 (germline): MNHEY, SVGAGI. J gave up 4 bases and V 4 bases, and 1 base lay outside the gene matches. The CDR3 consists of 14 residues. Here the CDR3 DNA reads TGTGCCAGCAGTTCGGGACAGGGGAATCAGCCCCAGCATTTT. This translates into CASSSGQGNQPQHF.

This clone appeared a single time. The rearrangement uses TRBV2 and TRBJ2-3; 8 bases line up with TRBD2. This CDR3 has 15 amino acids. Per germline, CDR1 SNHLY and CDR2 FYNNEI. Trimming took 2 bases from V and 6 from J; bases not matched to a gene: 7. In nucleotides, the CDR3 is TGTGCCAGCAGTGAATATGGGACTAGTGACGATACGCAGTATTTT. Its translation: CASSEYGTSDDTQYF.

CDR3 residues: CASSPWDRYEQYF. The CDR3, as DNA: TGTGCCAGCTCACCCTGGGACAGGTACGAGCAGTACTTC. This rearrangement joins TRBV18 to TRBJ2-7; TRBD1 matches 8 bases. Germline values: CDR1 KGHSH, CDR2 LQKENI. The CDR3 length is 13 residues. J lost 4 bases, V lost 3 bases, and 2 bases had no gene match.

The chain has TRBV2 and TRBJ2-5, with 15 positions matching TRBD2. Per germline, CDR1 SNHLY and CDR2 FYNNEI. J gave up 3 bases and V 1 base, and 0 bases lay outside the gene matches. The CDR3 extends over 16 amino acids. CDR3 nucleotide sequence: TGTGCCAGCAGTGAAGGGACTAGCGGGGGGGAAGAGACCCAGTACTTC. This translates into CASSEGTSGGEETQYF.

The chain joins TRBV25-1 to TRBJ1-6; no firm D call. The CDR3 is 12 residues long. Trimming left V 7 bases short and J 7 bases short, with 8 bases between. Per germline, CDR1 MGHDK and CDR2 SYGVNS. The CDR3 is CASNAGNSPLHF. CDR3 DNA sequence: TGTGCCAGCAATGCGGGGAATTCACCCCTCCACTTT.

This clone appeared a few times. The V gene is TRBV7-9, the J gene TRBJ1-6, with 10 bases that match TRBD1. Losses at the gene ends were 6 bases for V and 7 bases for J; bases not matched to a gene: 15. The V gene's germline CDR1 is SEHNR and CDR2 FQNEAQ (reference sequence). The CDR3 is made up of 18 amino acids. Here the CDR3 DNA reads TGTGCCAGCAGATCGGGCGACAGGGGGCTCGAGGCGAATTCACCCCTCCACTTT. It is translated as CASRSGDRGLEANSPLHF.

V is TRBV21-1 and J is TRBJ2-5; the D call in the table, TRBD2, was not verified against the DNA. TRBV21-1 is classified as a pseudogene. The CDR3 is 14 amino acids. The CDR3 sequence is CASSKRVYKETQYF. The DNA for the CDR3 is TGTGCCAGCAGCAAACGGGTCTACAAGGAGACCCAGTACTTC.

The chain combines TRBV14 with TRBJ2-1, with TRBD2 as a possible D gene (6 bases). Germline-derived CDR1 and CDR2 are SGHDN and FVKESK. Trimming took off 4 bases at V and 7 bases at J, with 17 bases between the two ends. The CDR3 loop spans 15 amino acids. The CDR3 DNA follows: TGTGCCAGCAGCCGTCCAGAGACTAGGGGAAATGAGCAGTTCTTC. This encodes CASSRPETRGNEQFF.

This rearrangement joins TRBV4-2 to TRBJ1-5, with unresolved D. The ends were cut back, 4 bases at V and 2 bases at J, with 15 bases in the middle. Germline V gene data show CDR1 as LGHNA and CDR2 as YNFKEQ. The CDR3 loop spans 16 amino acids. The CDR3 coding sequence is TGTGCCAGCAGCCCAAAATGGGTGGAGGGCAATCAGCCCCAGCATTTT. It codes for CASSPKWVEGNQPQHF.

V gene TRBV3-1 (or the pseudogene TRBV3-2) combines with J gene TRBJ2-5; D possibly corresponds to TRBD1 (5 bases). Germline assignment: CDR1 LGHDT and CDR2 YNNKEL (reference sequence). The CDR3 totals 14 residues. V lost 2 bases and J 2 bases, leaving 9 bases between the germline ends. The CDR3 DNA reads TGTGCCAGCAGCCAAAGGGGCTGGCAAGAGACCCAGTACTTC. Amino acids: CASSQRGWQETQYF.

The rearrangement uses TRBV9 and TRBJ2-7, with 10 positions matching TRBD2. The CDR3 sequence is 15 residues long. The V and J ends lost 0 bases and 2 bases, in that order; junction bases with no gene match: 2. Germline CDR1 SGDLS, CDR2 YYNGEE. CDR3 nucleotides: TGTGCCAGCAGCGTAGGGACTAGCGGTGCCTACGAGCAGTACTTC. Encoded protein: CASSVGTSGAYEQYF.

The table lists this clone with a count of one. V usage is TRBV19 and J usage is TRBJ1-2; D is uncertain. The CDR3 has 12 residues. The V end lost 3 bases, the J end lost 4 bases, and 6 bases lay between the germline ends. Germline assignment: CDR1 LNHDA and CDR2 SQIVND (reference sequence). The CDR3 DNA reads TGTGCCAGTAGTATCCCTAGCTATGGCTACACCTTC. It codes for CASSIPSYGYTF.

This chain links TRBV19 with TRBJ2-1; 9 bases fit TRBD2. The junction had 12 bases not matched to a gene; V was cut back by 8 bases and J by 7 bases. The germline gives CDR1 LNHDA, CDR2 SQIVND (reference sequence). This CDR3 spans 15 amino acids. Written as DNA, the CDR3 is TGTGCCAGTCGGACGGCGGGGGGGCCAAAGAATGAGCAGTTCTTC. It specifies CASRTAGGPKNEQFF.

This clone was observed a single time. The chain employs TRBV28 and TRBJ2-1; the D gene is possibly TRBD1 (5 bases). V was clipped by 4 bases and J by 12 bases, with 10 bases between them. Germline CDR1 is MDHEN and CDR2 is SYDVKM. The CDR3 sequence is 11 residues long. DNA for the CDR3: TGTGCCAGCAGTTCTCACCAGGGGCAGTTCTTC. Its protein product is CASSSHQGQFF. The full variable domain, its missing parts supplied by reference TRBV28 and TRBJ2-1, is DVKVTQSSRYLVKRTGEKVFLECVQDMDHENMFWYRQDPGLGLRLIYFSYDVKMKEKGDIPEGYSVSREKKERFSLILESASTNQTSMYLCASSSHQGQFFGPGTRLTVL.

The chain has TRBV18 and TRBJ1-2; maybe TRBD1 (5 bases). The germline V and J ends were trimmed by 2 bases and 8 bases, with 21 bases remaining between them. The CDR3 is made up of 16 amino acids. CDR1 is KGHSH and CDR2 is LQKENI in the germline V gene. CDR3 in DNA: TGTGCCAGCTCACCAACTTTTGGGCAGGGCGGAAAGGGCTACACCTTC. This sequence encodes CASSPTFGQGGKGYTF.

The chain combines TRBV15 with TRBJ1-4; TRBD1 aligns across 7 bases. J was trimmed by 13 bases and V by 0 bases; bases with no gene match: 17. There are 17 residues in the CDR3. Germline CDR1 is LNHNV and CDR2 is YYDKDF (reference sequence). CDR3 sequence (DNA): TGTGCCACCAGCAGAGACCCCCGGGACAGTATAATGAATGGACTGTTTTTT. Translation gives CATSRDPRDSIMNGLFF.

The sample holds one count of this clone. J is TRBJ1-6 and V is TRBV4-2; the D is unclear. The CDR3 contains 16 residues. Germline values: CDR1 LGHNA, CDR2 YNFKEQ. The V end lost 0 bases, the J end lost 0 bases, and 6 bases lay between the germline ends. CDR3 region: CASSQEASSYNSPLHF. CDR3 nucleotide sequence: TGTGCCAGCAGCCAAGAGGCCAGCTCCTATAATTCACCCCTCCACTTT.

V is TRBV21-1 and J is TRBJ2-5; the DNA was not compared with TRBD2, the D call given in the table. TRBV21-1 is noted as a pseudogene. CDR3 length equals 22 residues. DNA of the CDR3: TGTGCCAGCAGCAAAGCCAATAAAAGGCCCTCACTAGCGGGGGGTGAAGGAGAGACCCAGTACTTC. Translation gives CASSKANKRPSLAGGEGETQYF.